What follows is one TCR beta chain and its context. Its target is not known. The data were obtained in a study of cytomegalovirus exposure and HLA in healthy donors. Study results and caveats: Many donors shared some public TCRs, even though most TCR sequences were rare.

Only in-frame clones appear in the TCRdb table, and some are missing; sequencing was by immunoSEQ multiplex PCR. The sample lists about 83,000 clones, 95% to 97% seen once, with about 1.3% in the top ten. Material for sequencing was PBMCs. The sequence was obtained from a woman aged 18-30 years in good health and CMV-seronegative.

DNA of the CDR3: TGTGCCAGCAGGGACAGGGACGCTTTCTTT. This codes for CASRDRDAFF. The genes are TRBV2 and TRBJ1-1; 8 positions match TRBD1. The ends lost 6 bases at V and 11 bases at J; junction bases unmatched: 2. Germline CDR1 is SNHLY and CDR2 is FYNNEI. The CDR3 runs to 10 residues. The whole variable domain, filled in from reference TRBV2 and TRBJ1-1, reads EPEVTQTPSHQVTQMGQEVILRCVPISNHLYFYWYRQILGQKVEFLVSFYNNEISEKSEIFDDQFSVERPDGSNFTLKIRSTKLEDSAMYFCASRDRDAFFGQGTRLTVV.